What follows are 21 T cell receptor beta chains derived from one specimen sequenced in a study of control samples from healthy donors and cancer patients. TCRdb's copy holds only in-frame clones and misses some; the assay was immunoSEQ multiplex PCR. The sample lists roughly 88,000 clones, around 81% occurring once. The sequencing input was blood. These receptors all come from a man younger than 45 in good health.

The chain employs TRBV12-5 and TRBJ2-3, with D tentatively TRBD1 (5 bases). V lost 7 bases and J 3 bases, leaving 11 bases between the germline ends. The germline CDR1 and CDR2 sequences are LGHNT and FRNRAP. The CDR3 runs to 13 residues. The CDR3 sequence is CASVYPGTDTQYF. CDR3 coding DNA: TGTGCTAGTGTTTACCCAGGGACAGATACGCAGTATTTT. The full variable domain, its missing parts supplied by reference TRBV12-5 and TRBJ2-3, is DARVTQTPRHKVTEMGQEVTMRCQPILGHNTVFWYRQTMMQGLELLAYFRNRAPLDDSGMPKDRFSAEMPDATLATLKIQPSEPRDSAVYFCASVYPGTDTQYFGPGTRLTVL.

This clone showed up just a few times. This chain links TRBV12-3 or TRBV12-4 with TRBJ1-1; no firm D call. The CDR3 loop spans 11 amino acids. The ends were cut back, 8 bases at V and 8 bases at J, with 12 bases in the middle. CDR3 coding DNA: TGTGCCAGCGGGGTTGGGCCCGAAGCTTTCTTT. Protein: CASGVGPEAFF.

The V gene is TRBV14, the J gene TRBJ1-2; D is uncertain. V was cut by 0 bases and J by 6 bases, with 5 bases left in between. Per germline, CDR1 SGHDN and CDR2 FVKESK. This CDR3 has 12 residues. CDR3 sequence (DNA): TGTGCCAGCAGCCAAGAGGCTCATGGCTACACCTTC. As protein: CASSQEAHGYTF.

This clone was found a few times. V is TRBV27 and J is TRBJ2-7; the match to TRBD1 covers 7 bases. Per germline, CDR1 MNHEY and CDR2 SMNVEV (reference sequence). The CDR3 has 15 residues. The V and J ends lost 3 bases and 3 bases, in that order; junction bases with no gene match: 8. CDR3 nucleotides: TGTGCCAGCAGTTTTCAGCCAGGGGGTAACTACGAGCAGTACTTC. Protein: CASSFQPGGNYEQYF.

V and J are TRBV9 and TRBJ1-1; 8 nucleotides align to TRBD1. J was trimmed by 4 bases and V by 4 bases; bases with no gene match: 18. The CDR3 covers 18 residues. Germline V lookup: CDR1 SGDLS, CDR2 YYNGEE. DNA for the CDR3: TGTGCCAGCAGCAAAAGGTCAGGGGGCCAGGTAGCGGGCACTGAAGCTTTCTTT. Translation gives CASSKRSGGQVAGTEAFF.

The chain recombines TRBV5-1 with TRBJ1-1; D not resolved. There are 13 residues in the CDR3. Deletions cut 0 bases from V and 1 base from J, with 4 bases between. Germline assignment: CDR1 SGHRS and CDR2 YFSETQ. The CDR3 DNA reads TGCGCCAGCAGCTTGGATTCGAACACTGAAGCTTTCTTT. Its translation: CASSLDSNTEAFF.

The CDR3 loop is CASSVRGTAVSGNTIYF. CDR3 DNA: TGTGCCAGCAGTGTCCGAGGGACGGCAGTCTCTGGAAACACCATATATTTT. This rearrangement joins TRBV2 to TRBJ1-3, with D tentatively TRBD1 (5 bases). Germline V gene sequence: CDR1 SNHLY, CDR2 FYNNEI. The CDR3 spans 17 residues. V was shortened by 4 bases and J by 0 bases, with 16 bases between the two germline ends. Full variable domain (remainder filled in from reference TRBV2 and TRBJ1-3): EPEVTQTPSHQVTQMGQEVILRCVPISNHLYFYWYRQILGQKVEFLVSFYNNEISEKSEIFDDQFSVERPDGSNFTLKIRSTKLEDSAMYFCASSVRGTAVSGNTIYFGEGSWLTVV.

This chain uses TRBV5-1 with TRBJ2-3, with D unresolved. V was trimmed by 4 bases and J by 2 bases, leaving 17 bases between them. From germline, CDR1 is SGHRS and CDR2 YFSETQ. This CDR3 comprises 16 residues. The chain's CDR3 is CASSGYSLRNTDTQYF. The CDR3 nucleotides are TGCGCCAGCAGCGGATACTCCCTCCGTAACACAGATACGCAGTATTTT.

V usage is TRBV13 and J usage is TRBJ1-1; D call uncertain. The CDR3 is made up of 13 amino acids. From germline, CDR1 is PRHDT and CDR2 FYEKMQ (reference sequence). V dropped 0 bases and J dropped 8 bases, with 10 bases sitting between them. The CDR3 spells CASSLGGREEAFF. The CDR3 DNA reads TGTGCCAGCAGCTTAGGGGGCAGAGAGGAAGCTTTCTTT. The entire variable domain, with the rest obtained from reference TRBV13 and TRBJ1-1, is as follows: AAGVIQSPRHLIKEKRETATLKCYPIPRHDTVYWYQQGPGQDPQFLISFYEKMQSDKGSIPDRFSAQQFSDYHSELNMSSLELGDSALYFCASSLGGREEAFFGQGTRLTVV.

This clone was seen once. The genes are TRBV19 and TRBJ2-3; 14 positions agree with TRBD2. J gave up 2 bases and V 3 bases, and 4 bases lay outside the gene matches. The CDR3 is made up of 17 amino acids. The germline V gene encodes CDR1 LNHDA and CDR2 SQIVND (reference sequence). The CDR3 DNA reads as TGTGCCAGTAGTATTAGGGGACTAGCGGGGGACACAGATACGCAGTATTTT. Translated, it gives CASSIRGLAGDTDTQYF.

This clone turned up a few times. The CDR3 sequence is CASSARSGGNTEAFF. DNA for the CDR3: TGTGCCAGCAGCGCCCGTTCGGGGGGGAACACTGAAGCTTTCTTT. The V and J genes are TRBV9 and TRBJ1-1, with D possibly TRBD1 on 5 matching bases. V shed 3 bases and J shed 1 base, with 13 bases lying between them. Germline values: CDR1 SGDLS, CDR2 YYNGEE. CDR3 size: 15 residues.

The rearrangement links TRBV5-5 to TRBJ2-6; TRBD2 agrees at 7 bases. There are 20 residues in the CDR3. Germline loops: CDR1 SGHKS, CDR2 YYEKEE (reference sequence). The V segment lost 3 bases and the J segment 1 base; nucleotides outside the gene matches: 16. The CDR3 coding sequence is TGTGCCAGCAGCTACGAGGTGCGGGGGAGCCCCAGTTCTGGGGCCAACGTCCTGACTTTC. This encodes CASSYEVRGSPSSGANVLTF.

V is TRBV27 and J is TRBJ1-6; 8 nucleotides match TRBD1. Trimming took 6 bases from V and 13 from J; bases not matched to a gene: 14. CDR1 MNHEY and CDR2 SMNVEV come from the germline V gene (reference sequence). CDR3 size: 15 residues. CDR3 bases: TGTGCCAGCAGGACACTTGGACAGGGATTCGTGCCCCTCCACTTT. Translated: CASRTLGQGFVPLHF.

The gene calls are TRBV6-1 and TRBJ2-7; D perhaps matches TRBD1 (6 bases). With 0 bases removed from V and 4 bases from J, the gap between germline ends came to 16 bases. CDR3 size: 16 residues. The germline CDR1 and CDR2 sequences are MNHNS and SASEGT. The CDR3 sequence: CASSEARRNRAYEQYF. DNA of the CDR3: TGTGCCAGCAGTGAAGCCCGTAGAAACAGGGCTTACGAGCAGTACTTC.

V is TRBV9 and J is TRBJ2-7; 11 nucleotides match TRBD1. There are 15 residues in the CDR3. Germline values: CDR1 SGDLS, CDR2 YYNGEE. The junction had 6 bases not matched to a gene; V was cut back by 2 bases and J by 5 bases. The CDR3, as DNA: TGTGCCAGCAGCGTTGGGACAGGGGGTATCGACGAGCAGTACTTC. The encoded protein is CASSVGTGGIDEQYF.

V gene TRBV18 combines with J gene TRBJ1-1; possibly TRBD1 for D (6 bases). This CDR3 spans 15 amino acids. Germline values: CDR1 KGHSH, CDR2 LQKENI. The V end lost 4 bases, the J end lost 4 bases, and 16 bases lay between the germline ends. CDR3 coding DNA: TGTGCCAGCTCACTCCCCTCAGGGGTGGGCACTGAAGCTTTCTTT. It encodes CASSLPSGVGTEAFF.

This chain links TRBV6-5 with TRBJ1-1; D is unclear. The V and J ends lost 0 bases and 5 bases respectively, with 16 bases between them. Germline V CDR1 and CDR2: MNHEY, SVGAGI. CDR3 size: 16 residues. CDR3 sequence (DNA): TGTGCCAGCAGTTACTCGAGACACTGGGCAGGTACTGAAGCTTTCTTT. This gives the protein CASSYSRHWAGTEAFF.

The chain joins TRBV25-1 to TRBJ2-7, with D perhaps TRBD1 (6 bases). Germline assignment: CDR1 MGHDK and CDR2 SYGVNS. The V gene lost 7 bases and the J gene lost 1 base, with 17 bases spanning the gap. This CDR3 has 15 amino acids. The CDR3: CASKRQDGYSYEQYF. CDR3 DNA sequence: TGTGCCAGCAAAAGACAGGATGGGTATTCCTACGAGCAGTACTTC.

The genes are TRBV29-1 and TRBJ1-2; D possibly corresponds to TRBD1 (6 bases). Germline V gene lookup returns CDR1 SQVTM and CDR2 ANQGSEA. This CDR3 contains 17 residues. Trimming took 4 bases from V and 0 from J, leaving 21 bases between them. CDR3 bases: TGCAGCGTTGCCGGGGGGGCAGGTCAGAGCCCTAACTATGGCTACACCTTC. Translating gives CSVAGGAGQSPNYGYTF.

This chain uses TRBV28 with TRBJ1-1; D may be TRBD1 (6 bases). The V gene's germline CDR1 is MDHEN and CDR2 SYDVKM. Trimming removed 3 bases from V and 0 bases from J, with 14 bases in between. This CDR3 has 16 residues. The CDR3 sequence: CASSFPAGVMNTEAFF. CDR3 nucleotide sequence: TGTGCCAGCAGTTTTCCTGCAGGGGTCATGAACACTGAAGCTTTCTTT.

This chain joins TRBV5-5 and TRBJ2-3; no clear D gene. V lost 1 base to trimming and J lost 2 bases, with 8 bases between them. The CDR3 runs to 14 residues. CDR1 SGHKS and CDR2 YYEKEE come from the germline V gene (reference sequence). The CDR3 spells CASSLWHLTDTQYF. CDR3 bases: TGTGCCAGCAGCTTGTGGCACCTCACAGATACGCAGTATTTT.